A single sample gave rise to the 9 T cell receptor beta chains below, sequenced in a study of blood T cells in healthy people across ages. Together with a sample-barcoded 5' primer, a J-beta primer mix was included in a second PCR lasting about 6 to 11 cycles. TCRdb passed the 5' RACE reads through MiXCR, listing each CDR3 protein once. Of hundreds of thousands of distinct CDR3 sequences listed, roughly 64% were seen once; the top ten hold roughly 22%. The material sequenced was blood. The receptors come from a man aged 25 to 45 in good health.

This clonotype was seen a handful of times. The chain uses TRBV12-3 or TRBV12-4 and TRBJ2-5, with D possibly being TRBD2 (6 bases). This CDR3 has 13 amino acids. Trimming pared 5 bases from V and 7 bases from J, leaving 14 bases between. Here the CDR3 reads CASSPLTSTTQYF. CDR3 nucleotides: TGTGCCAGCAGTCCTTTGACTAGTACGACCCAGTACTTC.

The rearrangement uses TRBV7-2 and TRBJ2-7; D may correspond to TRBD1 or TRBD2 (5 bases each). This CDR3 comprises 14 residues. V was clipped by 0 bases and J by 6 bases, with 12 bases between them. CDR1 is SGHTA and CDR2 is FQGNSA in the germline V gene. The CDR3 region has the DNA TGTGCCAGCAGCTTAGCGGGGGAAGTCGCCGAGCAGTACTTC. It yields the protein CASSLAGEVAEQYF.

J is TRBJ2-3 and V is TRBV5-1; 10 bases fit TRBD2. Trimming at V came to 3 bases and at J to 1 base, leaving 5 bases not matched to a gene. Looked up from germline, CDR1 is SGHRS and CDR2 is YFSETQ. The CDR3 length is 16 residues. The CDR3, as DNA: TGCGCCAGCAGCTACGTCCTAGCGGGGGGCACAGATACGCAGTATTTT. Translating it yields CASSYVLAGGTDTQYF.

The chain is built from TRBV12-3 or TRBV12-4 and TRBJ2-2, with D uncertain. There are 11 residues in the CDR3. The V end lost 7 bases, the J end lost 7 bases, and 7 bases lay between the germline ends. CDR3 coding DNA: TGTGCCAGCAACGTATACGGGGAGCTGTTTTTT. Amino acid sequence: CASNVYGELFF.

V usage is TRBV20-1 and J usage is TRBJ1-4, with D hard to call. Germline V gives CDR1 DFQATT, CDR2 SNEGSKA (reference sequence). This CDR3 has 14 amino acids. Trimming removed 6 bases at V and 8 bases at J, with 19 bases between. CDR3 residues: CSACDARECEKLFF. The DNA for the CDR3 is TGCAGTGCATGCGACGCGAGAGAATGCGAAAAACTGTTTTTT.

V usage is TRBV7-9 and J usage is TRBJ2-5; 14 bases line up with TRBD2. V shed 5 bases, J shed 11 bases, and the junction held 10 bases outside the gene matches. The CDR3 covers 15 residues. The germline CDR1 and CDR2 sequences are SEHNR and FQNEAQ (reference sequence). This CDR3 is CASSRLAGGPDEQYF. CDR3 in DNA: TGTGCCAGCAGCCGACTAGCGGGGGGGCCCGATGAGCAGTACTTC.

The V gene is TRBV10-3, the J gene TRBJ1-4, with 8 positions matching TRBD1. CDR1 is ENHRY and CDR2 is SYGVKD in the germline V gene. The CDR3 has 13 amino acids. The CDR3 DNA follows: TGTGCTACCCTCGGGACAGGCCAGGAAAAACTGTTTTTT. Translated: CATLGTGQEKLFF.

The V and J genes are TRBV29-1 and TRBJ2-7; D is unclear. The germline V gene has CDR1 SQVTM and CDR2 ANQGSEA. V was clipped by 2 bases and J by 3 bases, with 8 bases between them. This CDR3 has 12 amino acids. This CDR3 reads CSVEFGGYEQYF. The CDR3 DNA follows: TGCAGCGTTGAATTTGGCGGCTACGAGCAGTACTTC.

This chain uses TRBV20-1 with TRBJ2-7, with D tentatively TRBD2 (7 bases). This CDR3 comprises 15 residues. Germline CDR1 DFQATT, CDR2 SNEGSKA (reference sequence). V gave up 6 bases and J gave up 2 bases, with 20 bases separating them. The CDR3 protein is CSAGGRELHTYEQYF. The CDR3 coding sequence is TGCAGTGCGGGGGGGCGGGAGTTACATACCTACGAGCAGTACTTC.